Listed below are T cell receptor beta chains from one sample, sequenced in a study of cytomegalovirus exposure and HLA in healthy donors. Sequencing used immunoSEQ multiplex PCR; TCRdb keeps in-frame clones, though not all of them. The repertoire consists of some 200,000 clones, with roughly 80% occurring once and the leading ten covering 0.6% to 0.7%. The sequenced sample consisted of PBMCs. All receptors derive from a boy between 10 and 17 years old in good health and CMV-seronegative. Each CDR3 is given with its conserved first and last residue. A D gene is named only where the DNA matches it firmly. Only part of the rows carry a size: once, few, many, or a class if the clone is expanded.

d_call: .
clone_size: once
v_call: TRBV7-9
cdr3_length: 16
j_call: TRBJ2-5
cdr3_nt: TGTTCCAGCAGCTTAAAGGGGATGAGGCCCCAAGAGACCCAGTACTTC
cdr3_aa: CSSSLKGMRPQETQYF

d_call: TRBD1
clone_size: once
v_call: TRBV5-4
cdr3_length: 16
j_call: TRBJ2-1
cdr3_nt: TGTGCCAGCAGCTACTTACAGGGGAGCTCCTACAATGAGCAGTTCTTC
cdr3_aa: CASSYLQGSSYNEQFF

d_call: TRBD2
clone_size: .
v_call: TRBV7-9
cdr3_length: 16
j_call: TRBJ2-5
cdr3_nt: TGTGCCAGCAGCTTAGGGACTAGCGGGGGGGCAGAGACCCAGTACTTC
cdr3_aa: CASSLGTSGGAETQYF

d_call: .
clone_size: .
v_call: TRBV6-1
cdr3_length: 14
j_call: TRBJ2-3
cdr3_nt: TGTGCCAGCCTCCCAGGGAACAGGGCAGATACGCAGTATTTT
cdr3_aa: CASLPGNRADTQYF

d_call: TRBD2
clone_size: .
v_call: TRBV10-3
cdr3_length: 17
j_call: TRBJ2-1
cdr3_nt: TGTGCCATCAGTGAGCTTACAACTAGCGGGATTATAAATGAGCAGTTCTTC
cdr3_aa: CAISELTTSGIINEQFF

d_call: .
clone_size: .
v_call: TRBV7-8
cdr3_length: 16
j_call: TRBJ1-3
cdr3_nt: TGTGCCAGCAGCTTAGCGTATCGGGAGCCGGGAAACACCATATATTTT
cdr3_aa: CASSLAYREPGNTIYF

d_call: TRBD2
clone_size: .
v_call: TRBV15
cdr3_length: 13
j_call: TRBJ2-3
cdr3_nt: TGTGCCACCAGCATTTGGGGGGGGGATACGCAGTATTTT
cdr3_aa: CATSIWGGDTQYF

d_call: .
clone_size: .
v_call: TRBV5-6
cdr3_length: 13
j_call: TRBJ1-2
cdr3_nt: TGTGCCAGCAGCTTGGAAGGGGGGGGAAACTACCTCTTC
cdr3_aa: CASSLEGGGNYLF

d_call: .
clone_size: .
v_call: TRBV11-2
cdr3_length: 14
j_call: TRBJ1-1
cdr3_nt: TGTGCCAGCAGCTTATCGTTGGGGGGAACTGAAGCTTTCTTT
cdr3_aa: CASSLSLGGTEAFF

d_call: TRBD1
clone_size: .
v_call: TRBV5-1
cdr3_length: 14
j_call: TRBJ2-7
cdr3_nt: TGCGCCAGCAGCGCGGGACAGGGTTCCCACGAGCAGTACTTC
cdr3_aa: CASSAGQGSHEQYF

d_call: .
clone_size: .
v_call: TRBV9
cdr3_length: 15
j_call: TRBJ1-2
cdr3_nt: TGTGCCAGCAGCGTGCAGCCGGGGGGCGAGGAAGGCTACACCTTC
cdr3_aa: CASSVQPGGEEGYTF

d_call: TRBD1
clone_size: .
v_call: TRBV30
cdr3_length: 11
j_call: TRBJ1-2
cdr3_nt: TGTGCCGGGACAGTTAACTATGGCTACACCTTC
cdr3_aa: CAGTVNYGYTF

d_call: .
clone_size: .
v_call: TRBV5-1
cdr3_length: 15
j_call: TRBJ2-5
cdr3_nt: TGCGCCAGCAGCTTCCTTCCGGGGACTCAAGAGACCCAGTACTTC
cdr3_aa: CASSFLPGTQETQYF

d_call: .
clone_size: .
v_call: TRBV5-8
cdr3_length: 16
j_call: TRBJ2-1
cdr3_nt: TGTGCCAGCGACGCAAAGGAGGGGGCATCCTACAATGAGCAGTTCTTC
cdr3_aa: CASDAKEGASYNEQFF

d_call: TRBD2
clone_size: .
v_call: TRBV6-4
cdr3_length: 16
j_call: TRBJ2-1
cdr3_nt: TGTGCCAGCAGTGACGGGGCTAGCGGGAGTACTAATGAGCAGTTCTTC
cdr3_aa: CASSDGASGSTNEQFF

d_call: TRBD1
clone_size: .
v_call: TRBV6-5
cdr3_length: 14
j_call: TRBJ2-3
cdr3_nt: TGTGCCAGCAGTACCGGACAGGGGATAGATACGCAGTATTTT
cdr3_aa: CASSTGQGIDTQYF

d_call: TRBD2
clone_size: .
v_call: TRBV5-6
cdr3_length: 16
j_call: TRBJ2-7
cdr3_nt: TGTGCCAGCACGGTTCGTGCGTGGCTAGCGGGAGACGAGCAGTACTTC
cdr3_aa: CASTVRAWLAGDEQYF

d_call: .
clone_size: few
v_call: TRBV6-6
cdr3_length: 13
j_call: TRBJ1-1
cdr3_nt: TGTGCCAGCTCTGTCGGAGGGAACACTGAAGCTTTCTTT
cdr3_aa: CASSVGGNTEAFF

d_call: TRBD2
clone_size: .
v_call: TRBV4-1
cdr3_length: 15
j_call: TRBJ2-3
cdr3_nt: TGCGCCAGCAGCCCCATACTAGCGGTCACAGATACGCAGTATTTT
cdr3_aa: CASSPILAVTDTQYF

d_call: .
clone_size: .
v_call: TRBV12-5
cdr3_length: 15
j_call: TRBJ2-1
cdr3_nt: TGTGCTAGTGGTTGGATATATGCGGGTGTCAATGAGCAGTTCTTC
cdr3_aa: CASGWIYAGVNEQFF

d_call: .
clone_size: .
v_call: TRBV5-4
cdr3_length: 14
j_call: TRBJ1-1
cdr3_nt: TGTGCCAGCAGCTTGCCGGGGTGGAACACTGAAGCTTTCTTT
cdr3_aa: CASSLPGWNTEAFF

d_call: .
clone_size: .
v_call: TRBV25-1
cdr3_length: 14
j_call: TRBJ1-1
cdr3_nt: TGTGCCAGCAGTGAATGGAAGGCGGGGGCTGAAGCTTTCTTT
cdr3_aa: CASSEWKAGAEAFF

d_call: TRBD2
clone_size: once
v_call: TRBV6-4
cdr3_length: 14
j_call: TRBJ2-1
cdr3_nt: TGTGCCAGCAGTGAACAGCGGGAGATGAATGAGCAGTTCTTC
cdr3_aa: CASSEQREMNEQFF

d_call: .
clone_size: .
v_call: TRBV6-5
cdr3_length: 15
j_call: TRBJ1-5
cdr3_nt: TGTGCCAGCGAAGAAGGTGACAGGAATGGTCAGCCCCAGCATTTT
cdr3_aa: CASEEGDRNGQPQHF

d_call: .
clone_size: .
v_call: TRBV7-9
cdr3_length: 13
j_call: TRBJ1-3
cdr3_nt: TGTGCCAGCAGCTTATCGGGGGAAAACACCATATATTTT
cdr3_aa: CASSLSGENTIYF

d_call: .
clone_size: .
v_call: TRBV19
cdr3_length: 15
j_call: TRBJ1-1
cdr3_nt: TGTGCCAGTAGTATATTTACAGCCTTGAACACTGAAGCTTTCTTT
cdr3_aa: CASSIFTALNTEAFF